This T cell receptor beta chain is drawn from a study of control samples from healthy donors and cancer patients. The CDR3 runs 13 residues. V lost 5 bases and J 4 bases, leaving 12 bases between the germline ends. Germline loops: CDR1 SGHNT, CDR2 YENEEA. Libraries were prepared by immunoSEQ multiplex PCR; TCRdb keeps only in-frame clonotypes and omits some of them. The table has roughly 41,000 clones, about 94% seen once. Sequenced sample: blood. The V gene is TRBV11-3, the J gene TRBJ2-7; D uncertain. The TCR was taken from a man aged 60 to 75 in good health. The CDR3 loop is CASSPLRAYEQYF. The CDR3 nucleotides read TGTGCCAGCAGCCCGTTGCGAGCATACGAGCAGTACTTC. The full variable domain, rest sourced from reference TRBV11-3 and TRBJ2-7, is EAGVVQSPRYKIIEKKQPVAFWCNPISGHNTLYWYLQNLGQGPELLIRYENEEAVDDSQLPKDRFSAERLKGVDSTLKIQPAELGDSAVYLCASSPLRAYEQYFGPGTRLTVT.